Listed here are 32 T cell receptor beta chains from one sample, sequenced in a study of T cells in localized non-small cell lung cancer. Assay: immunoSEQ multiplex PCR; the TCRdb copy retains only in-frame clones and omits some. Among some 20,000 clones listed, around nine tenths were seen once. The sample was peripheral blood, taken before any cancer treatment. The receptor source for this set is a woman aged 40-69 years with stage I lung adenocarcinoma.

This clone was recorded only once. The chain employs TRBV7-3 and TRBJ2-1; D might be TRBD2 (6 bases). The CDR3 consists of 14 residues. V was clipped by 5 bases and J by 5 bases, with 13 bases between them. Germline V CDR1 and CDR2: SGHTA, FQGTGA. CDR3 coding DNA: TGTGCCAGCAGCCCCCGCGGGGACGACAATGAGCAGTTCTTC. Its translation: CASSPRGDDNEQFF.

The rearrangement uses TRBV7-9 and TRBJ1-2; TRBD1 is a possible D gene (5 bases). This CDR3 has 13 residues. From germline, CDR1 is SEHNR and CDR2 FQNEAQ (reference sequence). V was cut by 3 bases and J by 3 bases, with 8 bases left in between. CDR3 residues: CASSFGTDYGYTF. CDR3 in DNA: TGTGCCAGCAGCTTCGGGACGGACTATGGCTACACCTTC.

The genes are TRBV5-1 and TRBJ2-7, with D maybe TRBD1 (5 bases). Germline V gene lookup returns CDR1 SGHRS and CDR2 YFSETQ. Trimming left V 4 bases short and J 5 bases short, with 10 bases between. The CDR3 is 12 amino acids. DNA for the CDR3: TGCGCCAGCAGCACCGCAGGGAACGAGCAGTACTTC. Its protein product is CASSTAGNEQYF.

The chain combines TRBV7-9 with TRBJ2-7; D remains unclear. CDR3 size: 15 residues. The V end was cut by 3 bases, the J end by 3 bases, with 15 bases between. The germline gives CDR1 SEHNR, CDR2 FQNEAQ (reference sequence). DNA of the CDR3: TGTGCCAGCAGCTTGGACGGGCTTCCGGGCTACGAGCAGTACTTC. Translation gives CASSLDGLPGYEQYF.

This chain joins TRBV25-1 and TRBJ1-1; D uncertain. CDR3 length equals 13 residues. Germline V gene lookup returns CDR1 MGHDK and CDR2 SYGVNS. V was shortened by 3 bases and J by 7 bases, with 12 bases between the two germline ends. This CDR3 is CASSESPTFEAFF. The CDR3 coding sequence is TGTGCCAGCAGTGAGAGCCCGACATTTGAAGCTTTCTTT.

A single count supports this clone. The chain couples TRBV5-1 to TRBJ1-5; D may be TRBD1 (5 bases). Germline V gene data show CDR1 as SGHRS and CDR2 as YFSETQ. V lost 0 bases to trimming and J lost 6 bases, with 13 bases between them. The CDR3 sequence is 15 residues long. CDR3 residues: CASSLDGTLLQPQHF. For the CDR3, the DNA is TGCGCCAGCAGCTTGGACGGGACCCTCCTTCAGCCCCAGCATTTT.

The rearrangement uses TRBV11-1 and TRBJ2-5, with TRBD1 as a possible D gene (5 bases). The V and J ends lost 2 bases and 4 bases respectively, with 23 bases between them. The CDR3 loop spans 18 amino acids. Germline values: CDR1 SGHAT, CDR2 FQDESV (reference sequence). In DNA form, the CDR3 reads TGTGCCAGCAGCTTACCGGCTGGGGCACCTGGGATTGGAGAGACCCAGTACTTC. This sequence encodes CASSLPAGAPGIGETQYF.

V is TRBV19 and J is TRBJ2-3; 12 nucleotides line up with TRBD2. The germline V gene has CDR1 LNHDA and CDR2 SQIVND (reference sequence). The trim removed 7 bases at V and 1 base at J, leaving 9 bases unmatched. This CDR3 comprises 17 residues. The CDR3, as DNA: TGTGCCAGTAAGAAACTAGCGGGAGGTTGGGGCACAGATACGCAGTATTTT. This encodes CASKKLAGGWGTDTQYF.

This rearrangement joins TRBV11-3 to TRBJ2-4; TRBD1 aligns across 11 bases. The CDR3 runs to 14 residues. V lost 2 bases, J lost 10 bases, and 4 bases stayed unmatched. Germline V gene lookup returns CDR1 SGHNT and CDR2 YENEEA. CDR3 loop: CASSLYGTGGIQYF. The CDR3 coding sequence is TGTGCCAGCAGCTTATACGGGACAGGGGGTATTCAGTACTTC. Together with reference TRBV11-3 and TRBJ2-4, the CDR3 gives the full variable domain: EAGVVQSPRYKIIEKKQPVAFWCNPISGHNTLYWYLQNLGQGPELLIRYENEEAVDDSQLPKDRFSAERLKGVDSTLKIQPAELGDSAVYLCASSLYGTGGIQYFGAGTRLSVL.

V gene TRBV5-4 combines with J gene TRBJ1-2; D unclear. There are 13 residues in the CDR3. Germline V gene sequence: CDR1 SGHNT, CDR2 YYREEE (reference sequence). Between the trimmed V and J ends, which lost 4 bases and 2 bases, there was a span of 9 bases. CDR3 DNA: TGTGCCAGCAGCCCCCCGGGAAACTATGGCTACACCTTC. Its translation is CASSPPGNYGYTF.

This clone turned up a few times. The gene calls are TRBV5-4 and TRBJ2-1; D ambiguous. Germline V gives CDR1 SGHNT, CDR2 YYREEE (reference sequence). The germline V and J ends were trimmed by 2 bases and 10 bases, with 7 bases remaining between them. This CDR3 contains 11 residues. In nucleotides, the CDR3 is TGTGCCAGCAGCTTAGGGTGGGAGCAGTTCTTC. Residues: CASSLGWEQFF. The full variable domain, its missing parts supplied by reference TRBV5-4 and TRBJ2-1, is ETGVTQSPTHLIKTRGQQVTLRCSSQSGHNTVSWYQQALGQGPQFIFQYYREEENGRGNFPPRFSGLQFPNYSSELNVNALELDDSALYLCASSLGWEQFFGPGTRLTVL.

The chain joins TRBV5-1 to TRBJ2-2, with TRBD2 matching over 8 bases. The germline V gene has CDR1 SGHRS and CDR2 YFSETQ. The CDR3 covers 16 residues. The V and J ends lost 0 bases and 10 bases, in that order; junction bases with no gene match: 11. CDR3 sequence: CASSLVAGHLSEELFF. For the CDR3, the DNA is TGCGCCAGCAGCTTGGTAGCGGGACATTTATCCGAGGAGCTGTTTTTT.

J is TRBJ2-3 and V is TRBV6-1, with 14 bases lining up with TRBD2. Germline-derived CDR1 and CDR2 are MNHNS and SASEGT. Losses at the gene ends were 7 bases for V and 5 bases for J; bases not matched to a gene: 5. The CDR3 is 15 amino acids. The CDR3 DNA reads TGTGCCAGCAATCCTGGACTAGCGGGAGGAGATACGCAGTATTTT. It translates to CASNPGLAGGDTQYF.

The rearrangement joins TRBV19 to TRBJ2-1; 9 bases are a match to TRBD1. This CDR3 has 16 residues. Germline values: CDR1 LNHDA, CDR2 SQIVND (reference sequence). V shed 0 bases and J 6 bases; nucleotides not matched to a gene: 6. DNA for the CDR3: TGTGCCAGTAGTATAGAGGACAGGGGTCGATTCAATGAGCAGTTCTTC. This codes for CASSIEDRGRFNEQFF. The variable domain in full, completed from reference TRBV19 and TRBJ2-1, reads DGGITQSPKYLFRKEGQNVTLSCEQNLNHDAMYWYRQDPGQGLRLIYYSQIVNDFQKGDIAEGYSVSREKKESFPLTVTSAQKNPTAFYLCASSIEDRGRFNEQFFGPGTRLTVL.

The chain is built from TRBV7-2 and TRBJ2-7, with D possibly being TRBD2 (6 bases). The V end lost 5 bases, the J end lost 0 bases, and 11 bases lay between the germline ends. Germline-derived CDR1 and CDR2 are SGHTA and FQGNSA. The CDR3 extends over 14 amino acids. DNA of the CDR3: TGTGCCAGCAGCCCCACGCGGGGCTCCTACGAGCAGTACTTC. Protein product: CASSPTRGSYEQYF.

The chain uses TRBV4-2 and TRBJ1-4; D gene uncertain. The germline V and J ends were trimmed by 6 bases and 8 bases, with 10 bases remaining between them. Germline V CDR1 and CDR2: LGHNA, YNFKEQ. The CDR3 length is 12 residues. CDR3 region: CASSPLGEKLFF. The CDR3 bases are TGTGCCAGCAGTCCCCTGGGCGAAAAACTGTTTTTT.

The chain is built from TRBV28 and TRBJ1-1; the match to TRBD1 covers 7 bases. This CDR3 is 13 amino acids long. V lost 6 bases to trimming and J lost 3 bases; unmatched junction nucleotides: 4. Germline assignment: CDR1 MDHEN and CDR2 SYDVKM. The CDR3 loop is CASRRGGDTEAFF. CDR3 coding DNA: TGTGCCAGCAGGAGAGGGGGCGACACTGAAGCTTTCTTT. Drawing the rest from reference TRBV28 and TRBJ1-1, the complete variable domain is DVKVTQSSRYLVKRTGEKVFLECVQDMDHENMFWYRQDPGLGLRLIYFSYDVKMKEKGDIPEGYSVSREKKERFSLILESASTNQTSMYLCASRRGGDTEAFFGQGTRLTVV.

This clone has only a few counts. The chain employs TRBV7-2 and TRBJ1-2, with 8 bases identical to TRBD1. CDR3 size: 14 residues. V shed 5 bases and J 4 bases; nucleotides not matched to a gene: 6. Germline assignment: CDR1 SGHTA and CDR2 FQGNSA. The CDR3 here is CASSPGTGIYGYTF. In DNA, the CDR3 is TGTGCCAGCAGCCCCGGGACAGGAATCTATGGCTACACCTTC.

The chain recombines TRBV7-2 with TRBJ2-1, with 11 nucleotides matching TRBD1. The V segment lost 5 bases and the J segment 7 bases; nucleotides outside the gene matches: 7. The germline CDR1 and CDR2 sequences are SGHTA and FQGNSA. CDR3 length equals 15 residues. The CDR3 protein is CASSVDRGQENEQFF. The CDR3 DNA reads TGTGCCAGCAGCGTGGACAGGGGGCAGGAGAATGAGCAGTTCTTC.

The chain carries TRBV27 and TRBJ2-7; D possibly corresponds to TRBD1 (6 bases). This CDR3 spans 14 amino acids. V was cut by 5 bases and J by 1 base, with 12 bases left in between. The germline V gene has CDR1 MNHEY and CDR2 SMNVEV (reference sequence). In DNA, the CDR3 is TGTGCCAGCAGTCAATCCGGACAGTCCTACGAGCAGTACTTC. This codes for CASSQSGQSYEQYF.

The CDR3 loop is CASSVRGSGGETQYF. CDR3 in DNA: TGTGCCAGCAGCGTCCGGGGTAGCGGGGGAGAGACCCAGTACTTC. The V call is TRBV9, the J call TRBJ2-5; TRBD2 matches 9 bases. The trim removed 2 bases at V and 4 bases at J, leaving 6 bases unmatched. The germline V gene has CDR1 SGDLS and CDR2 YYNGEE. The CDR3 spans 15 residues.

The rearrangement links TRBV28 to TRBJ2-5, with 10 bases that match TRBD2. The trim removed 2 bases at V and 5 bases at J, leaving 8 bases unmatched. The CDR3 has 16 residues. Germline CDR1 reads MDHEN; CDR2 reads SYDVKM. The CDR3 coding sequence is TGTGCCAGCAGTTTAAGAACTAGCGGGATTTGGGAGACCCAGTACTTC. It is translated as CASSLRTSGIWETQYF.

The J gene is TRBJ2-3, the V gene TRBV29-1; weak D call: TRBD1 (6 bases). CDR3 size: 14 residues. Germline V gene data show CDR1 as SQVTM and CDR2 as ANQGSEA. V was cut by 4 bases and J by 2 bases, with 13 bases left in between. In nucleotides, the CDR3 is TGCAGCGTTGTTAACAGGGCGGCCACAGATACGCAGTATTTT. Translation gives CSVVNRAATDTQYF.

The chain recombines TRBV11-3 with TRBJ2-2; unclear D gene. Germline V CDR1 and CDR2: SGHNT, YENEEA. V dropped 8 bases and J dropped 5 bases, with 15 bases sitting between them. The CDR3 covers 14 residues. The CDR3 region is CASQQGIRTGELFF. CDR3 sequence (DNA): TGTGCCAGCCAACAAGGAATACGAACCGGGGAGCTGTTTTTT. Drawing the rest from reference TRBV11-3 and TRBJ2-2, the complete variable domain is EAGVVQSPRYKIIEKKQPVAFWCNPISGHNTLYWYLQNLGQGPELLIRYENEEAVDDSQLPKDRFSAERLKGVDSTLKIQPAELGDSAVYLCASQQGIRTGELFFGEGSRLTVL.

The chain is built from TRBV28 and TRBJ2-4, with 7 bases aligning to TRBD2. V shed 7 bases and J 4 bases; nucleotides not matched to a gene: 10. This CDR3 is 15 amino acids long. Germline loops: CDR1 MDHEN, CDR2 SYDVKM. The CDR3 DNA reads TGTGCCAGCATCTCGGGGGGTTCCCAGAAAAACATTCAGTACTTC. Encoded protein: CASISGGSQKNIQYF.

The CDR3 spells CASSEAEDSPQHF. Written as DNA, the CDR3 is TGTGCCAGCAGTGAAGCCGAGGATTCGCCCCAGCATTTT. This chain links TRBV2 with TRBJ1-5, with no clear D. Trimming took 0 bases from V and 9 from J, leaving 9 bases between them. This CDR3 has 13 residues. Germline V gene sequence: CDR1 SNHLY, CDR2 FYNNEI.

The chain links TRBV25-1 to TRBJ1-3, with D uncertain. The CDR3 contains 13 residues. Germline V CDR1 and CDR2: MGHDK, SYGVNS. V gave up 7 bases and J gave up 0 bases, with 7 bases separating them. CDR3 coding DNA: TGTGCCAGCACCCTGAACTCTGGAAACACCATATATTTT. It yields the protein CASTLNSGNTIYF. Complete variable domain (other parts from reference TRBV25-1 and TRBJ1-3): EADIYQTPRYLVIGTGKKITLECSQTMGHDKMYWYQQDPGMELHLIHYSYGVNSTEKGDLSSESTVSRIRTEHFPLTLESARPSHTSQYLCASTLNSGNTIYFGEGSWLTVV.

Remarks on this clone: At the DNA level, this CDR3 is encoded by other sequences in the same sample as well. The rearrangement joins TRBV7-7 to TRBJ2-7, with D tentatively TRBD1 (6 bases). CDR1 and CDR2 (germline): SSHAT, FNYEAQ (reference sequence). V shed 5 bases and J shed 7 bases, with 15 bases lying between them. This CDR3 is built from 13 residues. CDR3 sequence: CASSPTGFGEQYF. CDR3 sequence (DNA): TGTGCCAGCAGCCCGACAGGATTTGGAGAGCAGTACTTC.

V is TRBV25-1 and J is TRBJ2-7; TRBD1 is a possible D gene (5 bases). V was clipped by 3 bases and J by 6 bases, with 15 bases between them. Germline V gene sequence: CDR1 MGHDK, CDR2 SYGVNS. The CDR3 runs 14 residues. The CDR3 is CASSEQGTSREQYF. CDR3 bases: TGTGCCAGCAGTGAGCAGGGTACCTCTCGCGAGCAGTACTTC.

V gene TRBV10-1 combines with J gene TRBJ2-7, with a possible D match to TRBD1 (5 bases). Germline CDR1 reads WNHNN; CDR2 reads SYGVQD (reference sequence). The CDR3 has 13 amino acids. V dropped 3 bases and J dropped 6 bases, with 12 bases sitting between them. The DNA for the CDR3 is TGCGCCAGCAGTGACCCCAGAAGGGGCGAGCAGTACTTC. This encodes CASSDPRRGEQYF.

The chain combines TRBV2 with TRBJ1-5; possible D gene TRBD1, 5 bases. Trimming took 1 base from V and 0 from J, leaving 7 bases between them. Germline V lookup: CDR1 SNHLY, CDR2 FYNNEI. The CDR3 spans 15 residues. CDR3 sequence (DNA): TGTGCCAGCAGTGAAGAACAGGCTAGCAATCAGCCCCAGCATTTT. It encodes CASSEEQASNQPQHF.

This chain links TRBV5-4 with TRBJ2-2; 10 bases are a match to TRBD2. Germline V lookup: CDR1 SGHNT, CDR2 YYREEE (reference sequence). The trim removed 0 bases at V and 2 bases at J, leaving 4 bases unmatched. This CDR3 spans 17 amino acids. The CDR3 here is CASSLGPSGSNTGELFF. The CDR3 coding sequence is TGTGCCAGCAGCTTGGGACCTAGCGGGAGCAACACCGGGGAGCTGTTTTTT.